This is a list of T cell receptor beta chains from one sample in a study of STAT5B mutations in CD4+ large granular lymphocyte leukemia. Clones were read by immunoSEQ multiplex PCR, and TCRdb kept only the in-frame ones, dropping some. The data show about 33,000 clones, roughly 74% seen once. Sequenced: CD4+ T cells from blood buffy coats. The receptors here all came from a human donor in good health. CDR3s include the opening cysteine and the closing phenylalanine or tryptophan. D genes are given only for firm matches. Size is stated for part of the rows, as once, few or many counts, or as a class when the clone is expanded.

d_call	j_call	v_call	clone_size	cdr3_nt	cdr3_aa
.	TRBJ2-2	TRBV11-3	.	TGTGCCAGCAGCTCGGGCTGGGCTGCCACCGGGGAGCTGTTTTTT	CASSSGWAATGELFF
.	TRBJ1-5	TRBV2	.	TGTGCCAGCAGTGAGGGTAATCAGCCCCAGCATTTT	CASSEGNQPQHF
.	TRBJ2-2	TRBV7-9	.	TGTGCCAGCAGCTTAATGTTGGAACCCGGGGAGCTGTTTTTT	CASSLMLEPGELFF
.	TRBJ1-2	TRBV28	.	TGTGCCAGCAGTTTGAATAATCTTTTCTATGGCTACACCTTC	CASSLNNLFYGYTF
TRBD2	TRBJ2-3	TRBV7-3	.	TGTGCCAGCAGCAGGGGACTAGCGGGAGGTTGGGATACGCAGTATTTT	CASSRGLAGGWDTQYF
.	TRBJ1-3	TRBV7-2	.	TGTGCCAGCAGCGCCACAGTGGGGAGAGGAAACACCATATATTTT	CASSATVGRGNTIYF
TRBD2	TRBJ2-1	TRBV7-2	.	TGTGCCAGCAGCTCGCGACTAGCGGGAGGGCCTTACAATGAGCAGTTCTTC	CASSSRLAGGPYNEQFF
.	TRBJ2-3	TRBV9	.	TGTGCCAGCAGCATGACGAGTGGCTTTCTCGGGATAGGCAGAGGGACAGATACGCAGTATTTT	CASSMTSGFLGIGRGTDTQYF
.	TRBJ1-6	TRBV7-8	.	TGTGCCAGCAGCTTACTAAGGGGTGATACTTCACCCCTCCACTTT	CASSLLRGDTSPLHF
.	TRBJ2-5	TRBV5-6	.	TGTGCCAGCAGCCGGACTTTGGGGACCCAGTACTTC	CASSRTLGTQYF
.	TRBJ1-4	TRBV29-1	.	TGCAGCGGGACGGTTAATGAAAAACTGTTTTTT	CSGTVNEKLFF
.	TRBJ2-6	TRBV9	.	TGTGCCAGCAGCGTAGTAGGGTCTGGGGCCAACGTCCTGACTTTC	CASSVVGSGANVLTF
.	TRBJ2-1	TRBV11-3	.	TGTGCCAGCAGCCCAGGATGGGTTTCGACCGCCCGAGAGTACAATGAGCAGTTCTTC	CASSPGWVSTAREYNEQFF
.	TRBJ2-2	TRBV7-9	few	TGTGCCAGCAGCTTTTTAGGAGGGCCGGGCGGGGAGCTGTTTTTT	CASSFLGGPGGELFF
.	TRBJ1-1	TRBV7-2	.	TGTGCCAGCAGCCTGGACGGGCTAAACACTGAAGCTTTCTTT	CASSLDGLNTEAFF
.	TRBJ1-6	TRBV7-9	few	TGTGCCAGCAGCTTATCCGTCAGGGAACGGTCACCCCTCCACTTT	CASSLSVRERSPLHF
.	TRBJ1-5	TRBV27	.	TGTGCCAGCAGTTTATCGCCAGACACCTATAGCAATCAGCCCCAGCATTTT	CASSLSPDTYSNQPQHF
.	TRBJ2-6	TRBV15	.	TGTGCCACCAGCAGAGATCAGGAGACTGGGGCCAACGTCCTGACTTTC	CATSRDQETGANVLTF
.	TRBJ1-2	TRBV18	few	TGTGCCAGCTCACCAGAACCTGCCTATGGCTACACCTTC	CASSPEPAYGYTF
.	TRBJ1-2	TRBV19	.	TGTGCCAGTAGTACAACAGGGTCGAATTATGGCTACACCTTC	CASSTTGSNYGYTF
.	TRBJ2-5	TRBV5-4	.	TGTGCCAGCAGCTTAGCTCTGAAAGAGACCCAGTACTTC	CASSLALKETQYF
.	TRBJ1-2	TRBV19	.	TGTGCCAGTAGTATAGGCCCACTGGGGAGCGTCTATGGCTACACCTTC	CASSIGPLGSVYGYTF
.	TRBJ2-2	TRBV5-1	.	TGCGCCAGCAGCTTGGAAGGTGGGACTTTGAACACCGGGGAGCTGTTTTTT	CASSLEGGTLNTGELFF
TRBD1	TRBJ1-5	TRBV7-2	few	TGTGCCAGCAGTCAACAGGGGGCCACGCAGCCCCAGCATTTT	CASSQQGATQPQHF
TRBD1	TRBJ1-1	TRBV9	few	TGTGCCAGCAGCGTAGCGGGACAGACAGAAGCTTTCTTT	CASSVAGQTEAFF
.	TRBJ1-5	TRBV19	.	TGTGCCAGTAGCAACACAGAACAGCCCCAGCATTTT	CASSNTEQPQHF
TRBD1	TRBJ1-4	TRBV6-5	.	TGTGCCAGCAGTTATAGGGGACAGAGTAATGAAAAACTGTTTTTT	CASSYRGQSNEKLFF
.	TRBJ2-4	TRBV12-5	.	TGTGCTAGTGGTTTGACCCGGGACCTGAGGAACATTCAGTACTTC	CASGLTRDLRNIQYF
TRBD1	TRBJ2-3	TRBV5-1	.	TGCGCCAGCAGCCGGGACAGTAGCACAGATACGCAGTATTTT	CASSRDSSTDTQYF
.	TRBJ2-3	TRBV7-3	.	TGTGCCAGCTCCAGGGGTAGCGACACAGATACGCAGTATTTT	CASSRGSDTDTQYF
TRBD2	TRBJ2-7	TRBV9	.	TGTGCCAGCAGCTCCCGGACTAGCGGATCCTACGAGCAGTACTTC	CASSSRTSGSYEQYF
.	TRBJ2-7	TRBV10-1	.	TGCGCCAGCAGTGACCTCGAGGGTTTGACAGATCCCTCCTACGAGCAGTACTTC	CASSDLEGLTDPSYEQYF
.	TRBJ2-5	TRBV30	.	TGTGCCTGGAACCACGGTCAAGAGACCCAGTACTTC	CAWNHGQETQYF
TRBD1	TRBJ2-6	TRBV5-4	.	TGTGCCAGCAGCTCAGGACAGGGGGCCCTCTCTGGGGCCAACGTCCTGACTTTC	CASSSGQGALSGANVLTF
TRBD2	TRBJ2-6	TRBV9	.	TGTGCCAGCAGCACCTTGGGGGGGGGTTCTGGGGCCAACGTCCTGACTTTC	CASSTLGGGSGANVLTF
TRBD1	TRBJ2-1	TRBV6-5	.	TGTGCCAGCAGACTGGACAGGGACTACAATGAGCAGTTCTTC	CASRLDRDYNEQFF